The source of this T cell receptor beta chain is a study of CD8+CD57+ T cells in acquired aplastic anemia. In the study overall: An average of roughly 3 ug of DNA was obtained from sorted CD4+ and CD8+ cells.

This clonotype was seen many times. Its target is not known. Trimming removed 0 bases at V and 0 bases at J, with 9 bases between. This CDR3 is 15 amino acids long. In germline, CDR1 is SGHNT, CDR2 YYREEE (reference sequence). Findings of the study overall: Patients and controls shared 25 to 35 CD8+ CDR3 sequences, which appeared highly expressed in patients and within their immunodominant clones. Simpson's diversity of CD8+ cells was not significantly different in patients compared with controls.

Genomic DNA was employed as the template in profiling TCR beta VDJ and CDR3. TCRdb processed the reads anew with MiXCR; each CDR3 protein has one entry. The data hold some 64,000 distinct CDR3 sequences, with 55% observed a single time. The chain recombines TRBV5-4 with TRBJ2-5, with D possibly matching TRBD1 (5 bases). The receptor comes from a human donor in good health, serving as a control. Sequenced sample: sorted CD4+, CD8+, or CD8+CD57+ T cells (not recorded which) from PBMCs. CDR3 amino acids: CASSLGQIYQETQYF. CDR3 sequence (DNA): TGTGCCAGCAGCTTGGGACAGATTTACCAAGAGACCCAGTACTTC. Combining the CDR3 with reference TRBV5-4 and TRBJ2-5 gives the whole variable domain ETGVTQSPTHLIKTRGQQVTLRCSSQSGHNTVSWYQQALGQGPQFIFQYYREEENGRGNFPPRFSGLQFPNYSSELNVNALELDDSALYLCASSLGQIYQETQYFGPGTRLLVL.